These 12 T cell receptor beta chains share one sample of origin, sequenced in a study of T cell repertoires in cytomegalovirus infection. The antigens these receptors bind are not known. TCRdb fed the reads into MiXCR, producing one record per CDR3 protein. The repertoire includes around 360,000 distinct CDR3 sequences, just under 35% of them detected once, and approximately 13% sits in the top ten. The source was cultured PBMCs, collected from culture after CMV antigen stimulation. The receptors were sampled from a human donor in good health (CMV status not recorded). Some clones in this sample may be carry-over from other donors' samples.

This sequence joins TRBV12-3 or TRBV12-4 and TRBJ2-3, with TRBD2 matching 12 bases. Trimming took 1 base from V and 3 from J; bases not matched to a gene: 5. CDR3 length: 17 amino acids. CDR3: CASSLVGLAGGTDTQYF. DNA for the CDR3: TGTGCCAGCAGTTTAGTGGGGCTAGCGGGAGGGACAGATACGCAGTATTTT.

This clonotype was recorded many times. V usage is TRBV7-2 and J usage is TRBJ2-5, with D maybe TRBD1 (5 bases). The CDR3 is 14 residues long. Germline-derived CDR1 and CDR2 are SGHTA and FQGNSA. Trimming shortened V by 5 bases and J by 4 bases, and 14 bases separated the two germline ends. CDR3 sequence reads: CASSTGLLPETQYF. CDR3 nucleotide sequence: TGTGCCAGCAGCACAGGCCTTCTTCCAGAGACCCAGTACTTC.

The J gene is TRBJ2-5, the V gene TRBV15; D not certain. CDR1 and CDR2 (germline): LNHNV, YYDKDF (reference sequence). V lost 0 bases and J 5 bases, leaving 7 bases between the germline ends. This CDR3 contains 13 residues. CDR3 sequence reads: CATSRDFGETQYF. CDR3 DNA: TGTGCCACCAGCAGAGATTTCGGTGAGACCCAGTACTTC.

The chain employs TRBV11-2 and TRBJ1-1; D not resolved. V was cut by 0 bases and J by 0 bases, with 11 bases left in between. This CDR3 spans 16 amino acids. Germline values: CDR1 SGHAT, CDR2 FQNNGV. CDR3 loop: CASSLDPVQMNTEAFF. In DNA, the CDR3 is TGTGCCAGCAGCTTAGATCCCGTTCAGATGAACACTGAAGCTTTCTTT.

V and J are TRBV11-3 and TRBJ1-3; D unresolved. From germline, CDR1 is SGHNT and CDR2 YENEEA. The V end was cut by 7 bases, the J end by 4 bases, with 8 bases between. CDR3 length equals 12 residues. The CDR3, as DNA: TGTGCCAGCACTACCGCCGGAAACACCATATATTTT. Amino acid sequence: CASTTAGNTIYF.

The chain links TRBV5-1 to TRBJ2-7; the match to TRBD2 covers 10 bases. J gave up 0 bases and V 4 bases, and 16 bases lay outside the gene matches. The CDR3 is 19 residues long. The germline CDR1 and CDR2 sequences are SGHRS and YFSETQ. The CDR3 DNA is TGCGCCAGCAGCACCTGGACTAGCGGATTAACTTCAAGCTCCTACGAGCAGTACTTC. This codes for CASSTWTSGLTSSSYEQYF.

This rearrangement joins TRBV5-4 to TRBJ2-4; maybe TRBD2 (7 bases). Germline V CDR1 and CDR2: SGHNT, YYREEE (reference sequence). Trimming stripped 0 bases from V and 5 bases from J, with 18 bases between. The CDR3 runs to 17 residues. This CDR3 is CASSLVGGAQGENIQYF. The CDR3 nucleotides read TGTGCCAGCAGCTTGGTTGGGGGGGCGCAGGGTGAAAACATTCAGTACTTC.

The chain carries TRBV29-1 and TRBJ2-7, with 7 bases aligning to TRBD2. With 6 bases clipped from V and 6 bases from J, the junction kept 8 bases outside the gene matches. The CDR3 contains 12 residues. Per the germline V gene, CDR1 is SQVTM and CDR2 is ANQGSEA. The CDR3 nucleotides read TGCAGCGTCAAGCGGGATCGCTCCGAGCAGTACTTC. The encoded protein is CSVKRDRSEQYF.

The rearrangement joins TRBV7-8 to TRBJ2-5, with 7 bases matching TRBD2. From germline, CDR1 is SGHVS and CDR2 FQNEAQ. The length of the CDR3 is 14 residues. V was clipped by 1 base and J by 10 bases; unmatched bases: 9. CDR3 DNA sequence: TGTGCCAGCAGCTTAGGTAGCGAGGGAGGGAACCAGTACTTC. It encodes CASSLGSEGGNQYF.

A few counts support this clonotype. The chain is built from TRBV6-6 and TRBJ2-2, with D possibly being TRBD1 (6 bases). This CDR3 is 14 amino acids long. CDR1 MNHNY and CDR2 SVGAGI come from the germline V gene (reference sequence). V shed 7 bases and J shed 4 bases, with 13 bases lying between them. The CDR3 is CASKGGSPTGELFF. The DNA of the CDR3 is TGTGCCAGCAAAGGGGGTAGCCCCACCGGGGAGCTGTTTTTT.

The chain joins TRBV10-2 to TRBJ1-2; D is possibly TRBD1 (5 bases). V lost 3 bases to trimming and J lost 4 bases, with 15 bases between them. The CDR3 has 15 amino acids. Germline-derived CDR1 and CDR2 are WSHSY and SAAADI. The CDR3 nucleotides read TGCGCCAGCAGTGACGGGGGGATCTTCGGCTATGGCTACACCTTC. Encoded protein: CASSDGGIFGYGYTF.

This chain joins TRBV7-6 and TRBJ2-7; 8 nucleotides align to TRBD1. The CDR3 consists of 13 residues. CDR1 is SGHVS, CDR2 FNYEAQ, per germline. CDR3 nucleotide sequence: TGTGTCTCCCAGGGGGCGATTACATACGAGCAGTACGTC. It codes for CVSQGAITYEQYV.